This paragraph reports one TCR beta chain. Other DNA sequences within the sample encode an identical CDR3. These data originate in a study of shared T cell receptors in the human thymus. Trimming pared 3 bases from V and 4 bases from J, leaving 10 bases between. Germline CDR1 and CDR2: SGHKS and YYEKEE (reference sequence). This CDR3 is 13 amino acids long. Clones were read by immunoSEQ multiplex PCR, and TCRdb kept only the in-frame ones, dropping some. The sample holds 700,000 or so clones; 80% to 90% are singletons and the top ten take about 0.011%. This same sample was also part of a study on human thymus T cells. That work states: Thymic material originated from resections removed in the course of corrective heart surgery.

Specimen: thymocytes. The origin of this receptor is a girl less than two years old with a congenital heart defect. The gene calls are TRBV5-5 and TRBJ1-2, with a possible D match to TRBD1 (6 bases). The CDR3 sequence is CASSSTGSYGYTF. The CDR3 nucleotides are TGTGCCAGCAGCTCGACAGGTTCCTATGGCTACACCTTC.